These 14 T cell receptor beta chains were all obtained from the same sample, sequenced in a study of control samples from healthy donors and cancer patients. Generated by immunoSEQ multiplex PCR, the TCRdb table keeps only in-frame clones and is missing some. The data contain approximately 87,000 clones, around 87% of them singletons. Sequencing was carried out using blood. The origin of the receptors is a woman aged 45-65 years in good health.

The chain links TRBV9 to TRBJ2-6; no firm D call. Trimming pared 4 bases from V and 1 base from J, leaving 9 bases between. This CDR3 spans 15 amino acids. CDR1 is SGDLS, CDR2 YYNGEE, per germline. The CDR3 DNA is TGTGCCAGCAGCCAAGGACCTTCTGGGGCCAACGTCCTGACTTTC. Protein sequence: CASSQGPSGANVLTF.

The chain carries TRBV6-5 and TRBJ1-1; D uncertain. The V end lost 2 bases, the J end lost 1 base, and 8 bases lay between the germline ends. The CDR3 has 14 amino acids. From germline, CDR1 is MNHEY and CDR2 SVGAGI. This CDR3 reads CASSYNARNTEAFF. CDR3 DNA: TGTGCCAGCAGTTACAACGCGAGGAACACTGAAGCTTTCTTT.

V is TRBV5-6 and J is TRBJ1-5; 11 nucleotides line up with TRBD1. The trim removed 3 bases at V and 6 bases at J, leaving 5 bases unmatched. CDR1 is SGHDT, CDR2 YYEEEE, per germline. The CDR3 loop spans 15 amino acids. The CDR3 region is CASSSDRGHVQPQHF. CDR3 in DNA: TGTGCCAGCAGCTCGGACAGGGGGCATGTTCAGCCCCAGCATTTT.

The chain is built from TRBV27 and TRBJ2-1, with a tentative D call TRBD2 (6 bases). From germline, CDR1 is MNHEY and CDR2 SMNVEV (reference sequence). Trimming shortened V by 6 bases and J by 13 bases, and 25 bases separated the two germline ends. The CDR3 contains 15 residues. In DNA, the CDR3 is TGTGCCAGCAGCCCCGGGACTGAGGTCCCCAAGAGACAGTTCTTC. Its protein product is CASSPGTEVPKRQFF.

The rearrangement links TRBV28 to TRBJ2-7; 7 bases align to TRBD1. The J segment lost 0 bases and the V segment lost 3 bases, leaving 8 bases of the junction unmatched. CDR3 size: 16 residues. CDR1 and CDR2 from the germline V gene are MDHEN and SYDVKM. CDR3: CASSLPLGTASYEQYF. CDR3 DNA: TGTGCCAGCAGTTTGCCCCTTGGGACAGCCTCCTACGAGCAGTACTTC.

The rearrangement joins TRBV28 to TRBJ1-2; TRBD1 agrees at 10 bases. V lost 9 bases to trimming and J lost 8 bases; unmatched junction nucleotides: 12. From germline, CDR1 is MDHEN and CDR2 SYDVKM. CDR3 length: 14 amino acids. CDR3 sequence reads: CASAEGGDRGGYTF. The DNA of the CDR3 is TGTGCCAGTGCTGAGGGGGGGGACAGGGGCGGCTACACCTTC.

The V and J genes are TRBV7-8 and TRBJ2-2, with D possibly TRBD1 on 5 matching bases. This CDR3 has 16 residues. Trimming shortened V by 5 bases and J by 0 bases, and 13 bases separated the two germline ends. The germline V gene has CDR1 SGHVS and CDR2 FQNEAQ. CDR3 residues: CASSPRTLTNTGELFF. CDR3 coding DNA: TGTGCCAGCAGCCCCAGGACACTGACGAACACCGGGGAGCTGTTTTTT.

CDR3 sequence reads: CASSLAPQSNYGYTF. The DNA of the CDR3 is TGTGCCAGCAGCTTAGCACCACAGTCTAACTATGGCTACACCTTC. The chain is built from TRBV7-2 and TRBJ1-2; D remains ambiguous. The CDR3 runs to 15 residues. Germline V gene data show CDR1 as SGHTA and CDR2 as FQGNSA. V was trimmed by 0 bases and J by 0 bases, leaving 8 bases between them.

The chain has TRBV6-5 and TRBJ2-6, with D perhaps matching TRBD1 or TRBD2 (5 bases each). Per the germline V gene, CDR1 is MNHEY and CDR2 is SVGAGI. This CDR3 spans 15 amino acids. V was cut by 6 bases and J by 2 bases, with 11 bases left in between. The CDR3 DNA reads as TGTGCCAGCAGGGGTTTGGGGGCTGGGGCCAACGTCCTGACTTTC. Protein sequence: CASRGLGAGANVLTF.

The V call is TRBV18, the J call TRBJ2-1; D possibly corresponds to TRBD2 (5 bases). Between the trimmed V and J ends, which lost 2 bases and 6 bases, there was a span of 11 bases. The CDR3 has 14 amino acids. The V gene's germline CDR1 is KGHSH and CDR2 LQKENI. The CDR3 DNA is TGTGCCAGCTCACCATCTGGACTCTTCAATGAGCAGTTCTTC. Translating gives CASSPSGLFNEQFF.

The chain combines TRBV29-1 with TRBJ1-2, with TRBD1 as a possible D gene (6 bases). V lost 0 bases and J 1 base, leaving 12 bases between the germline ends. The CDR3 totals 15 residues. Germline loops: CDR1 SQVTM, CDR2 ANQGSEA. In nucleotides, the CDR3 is TGCAGCGTTGAAGATCGAGGGGGGAATAACTATGGCTACACCTTC. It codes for CSVEDRGGNNYGYTF. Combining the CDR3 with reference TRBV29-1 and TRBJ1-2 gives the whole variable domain SAVISQKPSRDICQRGTSLTIQCQVDSQVTMMFWYRQQPGQSLTLIATANQGSEATYESGFVIDKFPISRPNLTFSTLTVSNMSPEDSSIYLCSVEDRGGNNYGYTFGSGTRLTVV.

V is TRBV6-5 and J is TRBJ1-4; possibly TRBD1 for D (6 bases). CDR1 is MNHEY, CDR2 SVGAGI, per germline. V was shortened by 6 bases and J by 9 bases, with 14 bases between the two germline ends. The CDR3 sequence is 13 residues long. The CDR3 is CASRTYRDQKLFF. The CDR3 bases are TGTGCCAGCAGGACCTACAGGGATCAAAAACTGTTTTTT.

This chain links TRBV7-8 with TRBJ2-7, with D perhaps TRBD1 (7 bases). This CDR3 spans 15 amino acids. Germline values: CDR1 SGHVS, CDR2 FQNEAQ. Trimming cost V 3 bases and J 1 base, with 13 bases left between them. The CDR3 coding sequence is TGTGCCAGCAGCTTTTTACAGGGGACTTCCTACGAGCAGTACTTC. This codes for CASSFLQGTSYEQYF.

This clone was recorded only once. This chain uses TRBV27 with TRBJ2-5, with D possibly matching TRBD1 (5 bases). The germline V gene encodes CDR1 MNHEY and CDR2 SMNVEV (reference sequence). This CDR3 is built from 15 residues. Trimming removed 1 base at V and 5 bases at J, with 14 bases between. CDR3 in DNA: TGTGCCAGCAGTTTATTTTCAGGGTTCGGGGAGACCCAGTACTTC. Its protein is CASSLFSGFGETQYF.